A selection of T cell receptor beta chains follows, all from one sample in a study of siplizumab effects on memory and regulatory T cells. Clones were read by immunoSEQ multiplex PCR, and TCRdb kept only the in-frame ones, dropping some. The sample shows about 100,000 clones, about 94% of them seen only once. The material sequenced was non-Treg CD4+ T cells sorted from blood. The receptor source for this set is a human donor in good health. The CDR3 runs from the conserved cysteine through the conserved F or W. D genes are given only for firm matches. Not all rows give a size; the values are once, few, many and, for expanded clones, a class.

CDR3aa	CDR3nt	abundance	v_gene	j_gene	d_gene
CASSYSLGRPHYEQYF	TGTGCCAGCAGTTACTCGCTCGGGAGGCCTCACTACGAGCAGTACTTC	-	TRBV6-5	TRBJ2-7	TRBD2
CASSQDPNGNNEQFF	TGTGCCAGCAGCCAGGACCCCAATGGGAATAATGAGCAGTTCTTC	-	TRBV5-4	TRBJ2-1	-
CASSPRTGDYEQYF	TGTGCCAGCTCACCTCGGACGGGAGACTACGAGCAGTACTTC	-	TRBV18	TRBJ2-7	-
CASRTSSGANVLTF	TGTGCCAGCAGGACTAGCTCCGGGGCCAACGTCCTGACTTTC	-	TRBV7-3	TRBJ2-6	TRBD2
CASSRGELAASTDTQYF	TGTGCCAGTAGCAGAGGGGAACTAGCGGCAAGCACAGATACGCAGTATTTT	-	TRBV19	TRBJ2-3	TRBD2
CASSLGPDIGNTIYF	TGTGCCAGCAGCTTAGGTCCGGACATTGGAAACACCATATATTTT	-	TRBV7-2	TRBJ1-3	-
CATSRVPTYEQYF	TGTGCCACCAGCAGAGTGCCGACTTACGAGCAGTACTTC	-	TRBV15	TRBJ2-7	-
CASSQGLTTYQETQYF	TGTGCCAGCAGCCAAGGACTAACTACGTACCAAGAGACCCAGTACTTC	-	TRBV14	TRBJ2-5	-
CASTQRGGAQQYF	TGTGCCAGCACTCAACGGGGGGGCGCCCAGCAGTACTTC	once	TRBV6-5	TRBJ2-7	TRBD2
CASSWGTSGSSGYEQYF	TGCGCCAGCAGCTGGGGGACTAGCGGGAGTTCGGGCTACGAGCAGTACTTC	-	TRBV5-1	TRBJ2-7	TRBD2
CASKRQNEKLFF	TGTGCCAGCAAGAGACAGAATGAAAAACTGTTTTTT	-	TRBV2	TRBJ1-4	-
CASSRTGQGNGYTF	TGTGCCAGCTCTAGAACCGGACAGGGAAATGGCTACACCTTC	-	TRBV18	TRBJ1-2	TRBD1
CSAPTDTQYF	TGCAGTGCCCCTACGGATACGCAGTATTTT	-	TRBV20-1	TRBJ2-3	-
CATVDKPNSPLHF	TGTGCCACCGTGGACAAGCCTAATTCACCCCTCCACTTT	-	TRBV6-5	TRBJ1-6	-
CASGGGGQGRNEQYF	TGTGCTAGTGGTGGCGGGGGACAGGGCCGAAACGAGCAGTACTTC	-	TRBV12-5	TRBJ2-7	TRBD1
CASSPKNGAYNEQFF	TGTGCCAGCAGCCCGAAAAACGGGGCCTACAATGAGCAGTTCTTC	-	TRBV7-9	TRBJ2-1	-
CASSYGQFYGYTF	TGTGCCAGCAGCTACGGACAATTCTATGGCTACACCTTC	-	TRBV7-8	TRBJ1-2	-
CASSLVKSNEQFF	TGTGCCAGCAGCTTGGTTAAGAGCAATGAGCAGTTCTTC	-	TRBV11-2	TRBJ2-1	-
CASSVGYRGPGTEAFF	TGTGCCAGCAGCGTAGGCTACAGGGGGCCGGGGACCGAAGCTTTCTTT	-	TRBV9	TRBJ1-1	TRBD1
CASSFGQGAEGYTF	TGTGCCAGCAGCTTCGGACAGGGGGCTGAGGGCTACACCTTC	-	TRBV5-4	TRBJ1-2	TRBD1
CSLANQETQYF	TGCAGTCTAGCGAACCAAGAGACCCAGTACTTC	few	TRBV20-1	TRBJ2-5	-
CASSGTDHTDTQYF	TGCGCCAGCAGTGGGACGGACCACACAGATACGCAGTATTTT	once	TRBV10-2	TRBJ2-3	-
CASSLESNYGYTF	TGCGCCAGCAGCTTGGAGTCCAACTATGGCTACACCTTC	few	TRBV5-1	TRBJ1-2	-
CTSSQELGGRGGTGELFF	TGCACCAGCAGCCAAGAGTTAGGAGGGCGGGGGGGCACCGGGGAGCTGTTTTTT	-	TRBV1	TRBJ2-2	-
CASSPRTSGRGLAGELFF	TGTGCCAGCAGTCCCCGGACTAGCGGGAGGGGTTTGGCCGGGGAGCTGTTTTTT	-	TRBV27	TRBJ2-2	TRBD2
CASSYTLGQGNYEQYF	TGTGCCAGCAGTTACACCCTCGGACAGGGAAACTACGAGCAGTACTTC	-	TRBV6-5	TRBJ2-7	TRBD1
CASETRQASGNEQFF	TGTGCCAGCGAAACTCGACAGGCGAGCGGAAATGAGCAGTTCTTC	once	TRBV6-4	TRBJ2-1	-
CASSPLQGYGYTF	TGTGCCAGCAGTCCACTCCAGGGCTATGGCTACACCTTC	once	TRBV2	TRBJ1-2	-
CASSPHESVRGGETQYF	TGTGCCAGCAGTCCCCACGAATCGGTCCGGGGGGGAGAGACCCAGTACTTC	once	TRBV28	TRBJ2-5	TRBD2
CASSFRTSGRAPGPYEQYF	TGTGCCAGCAGCTTTAGGACTAGCGGGAGGGCCCCGGGACCCTACGAGCAGTACTTC	-	TRBV7-9	TRBJ2-7	TRBD2
CASSLVGGSPNTQYF	TGTGCCAGCAGCTTAGTGGGGGGCTCACCAAATACGCAGTATTTT	-	TRBV7-3	TRBJ2-3	-
CASSTSGYTQYF	TGTGCCAGTAGTACTAGCGGTTATACGCAGTATTTT	-	TRBV19	TRBJ2-3	TRBD2
CASSSQGRASIDTQYF	TGTGCCAGCAGCTCCCAGGGTAGGGCGAGCATAGATACGCAGTATTTT	-	TRBV7-2	TRBJ2-3	-
CASSFQGGYYGYTF	TGTGCCAGCAGCTTCCAGGGGGGATACTATGGCTACACCTTC	-	TRBV5-6	TRBJ1-2	TRBD1
CATCPQGYYEQYF	TGTGCCACGTGCCCCCAGGGATACTACGAGCAGTACTTC	-	TRBV10-3	TRBJ2-7	-
CASSAGTTSLETQYF	TGTGCCAGTAGTGCCGGGACGACTTCTCTAGAGACCCAGTACTTC	-	TRBV19	TRBJ2-5	-
CASSAGTGFYEQYF	TGTGCCAGCAGCGCCGGGACAGGGTTCTACGAGCAGTACTTC	-	TRBV7-9	TRBJ2-7	TRBD1
CASTSGQANTGELFF	TGCGCCAGCACCTCGGGACAAGCGAACACCGGGGAGCTGTTTTTT	-	TRBV5-1	TRBJ2-2	-
CATSTGTRGETQYF	TGTGCCACCTCGACCGGGACTAGGGGAGAGACCCAGTACTTC	few	TRBV19	TRBJ2-5	TRBD2
CASSSSLAVDYNEQFF	TGCGCCAGCAGCTCGTCTCTAGCGGTAGATTACAATGAGCAGTTCTTC	-	TRBV5-1	TRBJ2-1	TRBD2
CASSVVTFLLGMAKNIQYF	TGTGCCAGCAGCGTAGTCACATTCCTACTGGGGATGGCCAAAAACATTCAGTACTTC	-	TRBV9	TRBJ2-4	-
CASSVGQGYEKLFF	TGTGCCAGCAGCGTAGGACAGGGTTACGAAAAACTGTTTTTT	-	TRBV9	TRBJ1-4	TRBD1
CASSPGTPYEQYF	TGTGCCAGCAGCCCTGGGACGCCCTACGAGCAGTACTTC	-	TRBV7-8	TRBJ2-7	-
CASSLTGGHQETQYF	TGCGCCAGCAGCTTGACAGGGGGCCACCAAGAGACCCAGTACTTC	-	TRBV5-1	TRBJ2-5	TRBD1
CASSLPSGANVLTF	TGTGCCAGCAGCCTTCCATCTGGGGCCAACGTCCTGACTTTC	-	TRBV6-5	TRBJ2-6	-
CASSPPMIAETQYF	TGTGCCAGCTCACCACCGATGATAGCCGAGACCCAGTACTTC	-	TRBV18	TRBJ2-5	-
CASSNTGPKDTQYF	TGTGCCAGCAGCAATACCGGTCCCAAAGATACGCAGTATTTT	once	TRBV7-3	TRBJ2-3	-
CASSARVAMNTEAFF	TGTGCCAGCAGCGCCCGGGTGGCCATGAACACTGAAGCTTTCTTT	once	TRBV5-4	TRBJ1-1	-
CASSLRQGAYNEQFF	TGTGCCAGCAGTTTAAGGCAGGGGGCCTACAATGAGCAGTTCTTC	-	TRBV27	TRBJ2-1	TRBD1
CASSLGVKASGELFF	TGTGCCAGCAGCTTAGGGGTTAAGGCTAGCGGGGAGCTGTTTTTT	-	TRBV7-2	TRBJ2-2	-
CASSPTGTGFNEQFF	TGTGCCAGCAGCCCTACCGGGACAGGGTTTAATGAGCAGTTCTTC	-	TRBV7-9	TRBJ2-1	TRBD1
CAGNRDRGADTQYF	TGTGCCGGAAACCGGGACAGGGGAGCGGATACGCAGTATTTT	-	TRBV6-1	TRBJ2-3	TRBD1
CASSLPVSYNEQFF	TGTGCCAGCAGCTTGCCGGTCTCCTACAATGAGCAGTTCTTC	-	TRBV5-4	TRBJ2-1	-
CASRHTEQDIQYF	TGTGCCAGCAGGCATACGGAGCAGGACATTCAGTACTTC	-	TRBV6-1	TRBJ2-4	-
CASSVSFGTTMAYEQYF	TGTGCCAGCAGCGTCTCCTTCGGGACCACGATGGCCTACGAGCAGTACTTC	-	TRBV5-5	TRBJ2-7	-